Each of the 27 T cell receptor beta chains below was sequenced from the same sample in a study of blood T cell repertoires in COVID-19. Clones were read by immunoSEQ multiplex PCR, and TCRdb kept only the in-frame ones, dropping some. The sample includes about 220,000 clones, about 87% of them seen just once. Sequenced material: PBMCs or T cells enriched from blood (not recorded which). These receptors all come from a woman in her forties with acute COVID-19.

This chain connects TRBV7-9 to TRBJ1-4; 8 positions match TRBD1. There are 14 residues in the CDR3. Germline loops: CDR1 SEHNR, CDR2 FQNEAQ (reference sequence). V trimming: 8 bases; J trimming: 6 bases; junction bases outside the gene matches: 8. DNA of the CDR3: TGTGCCAGCGGCGACAGGGGAGCCTATGAAAAACTGTTTTTT. It yields the protein CASGDRGAYEKLFF.

The CDR3 spells CASSEMTVPGELFF. CDR3 nucleotide sequence: TGTGCCAGCAGTGAGATGACAGTTCCCGGGGAGCTGTTTTTT. This chain connects TRBV6-1 to TRBJ2-2; D may be TRBD1 (5 bases). Trimming stripped 3 bases from V and 6 bases from J, with 11 bases between. CDR1 is MNHNS, CDR2 SASEGT, per germline. This CDR3 has 14 amino acids.

V usage is TRBV5-4 and J usage is TRBJ2-1; 9 bases map to TRBD1. Germline-derived CDR1 and CDR2 are SGHNT and YYREEE (reference sequence). The junction had 6 bases not matched to a gene; V was cut back by 4 bases and J by 4 bases. The CDR3 runs to 15 residues. CDR3 in amino acids: CASSPWDRAYNEQFF. CDR3 nucleotides: TGTGCCAGCAGCCCTTGGGACAGGGCATACAATGAGCAGTTCTTC. Variable domain in full (rest from reference TRBV5-4 and TRBJ2-1): ETGVTQSPTHLIKTRGQQVTLRCSSQSGHNTVSWYQQALGQGPQFIFQYYREEENGRGNFPPRFSGLQFPNYSSELNVNALELDDSALYLCASSPWDRAYNEQFFGPGTRLTVL.

The chain couples TRBV18 to TRBJ1-4; 7 bases line up with TRBD1. With V trimmed by 4 bases and J by 6 bases, 2 bases remained unmatched. The CDR3 has 13 residues. Germline CDR1 and CDR2: KGHSH and LQKENI. This CDR3 is CASSQGAYEKLFF. CDR3 bases: TGTGCCAGCTCACAGGGGGCCTATGAAAAACTGTTTTTT.

The chain is built from TRBV7-9 and TRBJ1-2; 7 nucleotides align to TRBD1. CDR3 length: 14 amino acids. CDR1 is SEHNR, CDR2 FQNEAQ, per germline (reference sequence). With V trimmed by 5 bases and J by 0 bases, 3 bases remained unmatched. CDR3 DNA: TGTGCCAGCAGCATTGGACAGGCTAACTATGGCTACACCTTC. This encodes CASSIGQANYGYTF. Filled out from reference TRBV7-9 and TRBJ1-2, the complete variable domain reads DTGVSQNPRHKITKRGQNVTFRCDPISEHNRLYWYRQTLGQGPEFLTYFQNEAQLEKSRLLSDRFSAERPKGSFSTLEIQRTEQGDSAMYLCASSIGQANYGYTFGSGTRLTVV.

This clone was seen only a few times. V gene TRBV5-6 combines with J gene TRBJ2-7, with 10 positions matching TRBD1. J was trimmed by 2 bases and V by 2 bases; bases with no gene match: 4. CDR3 length: 15 amino acids. Germline V gene lookup returns CDR1 SGHDT and CDR2 YYEEEE. The CDR3 DNA is TGTGCCAGCAGCTTCTCCGGGACAGGGGCCTACGAGCAGTACTTC. Translation: CASSFSGTGAYEQYF.

This clone was found a few times. The rearrangement links TRBV7-9 to TRBJ1-5; D is unclear. With 5 bases removed from V and 6 bases from J, the gap between germline ends came to 17 bases. Looked up from germline, CDR1 is SEHNR and CDR2 is FQNEAQ (reference sequence). This CDR3 has 15 residues. The CDR3 sequence is CASSPSSRGGQPQHF. The CDR3 region has the DNA TGTGCCAGCAGCCCCTCGTCCCGAGGAGGTCAGCCCCAGCATTTT.

The chain carries TRBV5-1 and TRBJ2-7; TRBD2 matches 13 bases. The V and J ends lost 4 bases and 3 bases, in that order; junction bases with no gene match: 7. The germline V gene has CDR1 SGHRS and CDR2 YFSETQ. The CDR3 contains 16 residues. The chain's CDR3 is CASSPARTSGGYEQYF. The CDR3 DNA is TGCGCCAGCAGCCCGGCCCGGACTAGCGGGGGCTACGAGCAGTACTTC.

The chain carries TRBV15 and TRBJ2-3; TRBD2 matches 7 bases. The V gene's germline CDR1 is LNHNV and CDR2 YYDKDF (reference sequence). Trimming removed 0 bases from V and 5 bases from J; junction bases left unmatched: 11. The CDR3 spans 17 residues. CDR3 nucleotides: TGTGCCACCAGCAGAGATCTCGCGGCGGGGGTAGGAGATACGCAGTATTTT. Translating gives CATSRDLAAGVGDTQYF.

The chain is built from TRBV15 and TRBJ2-3; TRBD1 aligns across 11 bases. Germline V gene lookup returns CDR1 LNHNV and CDR2 YYDKDF (reference sequence). The CDR3 loop spans 15 amino acids. Losses at the gene ends were 3 bases for V and 5 bases for J; bases not matched to a gene: 4. The CDR3 is CATSRGDRGKDTQYF. The CDR3 nucleotides are TGTGCCACCAGCAGGGGGGACAGGGGGAAAGATACGCAGTATTTT.

The chain couples TRBV7-8 to TRBJ1-2; D possibly corresponds to TRBD1 (6 bases). V was trimmed by 3 bases and J by 3 bases, leaving 11 bases between them. The CDR3 runs 14 residues. The germline V gene has CDR1 SGHVS and CDR2 FQNEAQ. CDR3 residues: CASSLSGDHYGYTF. The CDR3 DNA reads TGTGCCAGCAGCTTGTCAGGGGACCACTATGGCTACACCTTC.

The J gene is TRBJ1-4, the V gene TRBV2; D possibly corresponds to TRBD1 (5 bases). The CDR3 consists of 15 residues. Per the germline V gene, CDR1 is SNHLY and CDR2 is FYNNEI. The ends were cut back, 2 bases at V and 6 bases at J, with 13 bases in the middle. The CDR3 spells CASSEQGRVDEKLFF. CDR3 coding DNA: TGTGCCAGCAGTGAACAGGGCCGGGTGGATGAAAAACTGTTTTTT.

This chain connects TRBV30 to TRBJ2-2; no firm D call. The V end was cut by 1 base, the J end by 6 bases, with 9 bases between. Germline V gene data show CDR1 as GTSNPN and CDR2 as SVGIG (reference sequence). This CDR3 region has 13 residues. In DNA form, the CDR3 reads TGTGCCTGGAGTGCCTTAGCCCCCGGGGAGCTGTTTTTT. The encoded protein is CAWSALAPGELFF. Looking up the rest from reference TRBV30 and TRBJ2-2 gives the full variable domain: SQTIHQWPATLVQPVGSPLSLECTVEGTSNPNLYWYRQAAGRGLQLLFYSVGIGQISSEVPQNLSASRPQDRQFILSSKKLLLSDSGFYLCAWSALAPGELFFGEGSRLTVL.

V and J are TRBV6-5 and TRBJ1-1; TRBD1 agrees at 7 bases. The CDR3 contains 11 residues. Losses at the gene ends were 4 bases for V and 9 bases for J; bases not matched to a gene: 2. Per germline, CDR1 MNHEY and CDR2 SVGAGI. CDR3 nucleotides: TGTGCCAGCAGTTCGACAGGGAAAGCTTTCTTT. Amino acids: CASSSTGKAFF.

V gene TRBV5-5 combines with J gene TRBJ1-2, with a weak D call TRBD1 (6 bases). The CDR3 covers 15 residues. Per the germline V gene, CDR1 is SGHKS and CDR2 is YYEKEE (reference sequence). V was clipped by 4 bases and J by 4 bases, with 17 bases between them. The DNA for the CDR3 is TGTGCCAGCAGCCATGCGGGGGGCGCAAGCTATGGCTACACCTTC. This sequence encodes CASSHAGGASYGYTF.

The chain employs TRBV11-2 and TRBJ2-7, with 13 bases identical to TRBD2. After removal of 1 base from V and 6 bases from J, the junction contained 6 bases not matched to a gene. CDR1 is SGHAT, CDR2 FQNNGV, per germline. The CDR3 length is 16 residues. CDR3 bases: TGTGCCAGCAGCTTAGGACTAGCGGGGGGCGCCGCCGAGCAGTACTTC. It specifies CASSLGLAGGAAEQYF.

CDR3 residues: CATSEDRGTGYTF. As DNA, the CDR3 is TGTGCCACCAGCGAGGACAGGGGAACTGGCTACACCTTC. This chain connects TRBV24-1 to TRBJ1-2; 9 bases align to TRBD1. The CDR3 is made up of 13 amino acids. The V gene end was trimmed by 7 bases and the J gene end by 7 bases; junction bases not matched to a gene: 6. Germline lookup yields CDR1 KGHDR and CDR2 SFDVKD.

This chain uses TRBV7-9 with TRBJ1-2; D gene unclear. With 6 bases removed from V and 4 bases from J, the gap between germline ends came to 15 bases. The CDR3 runs 14 residues. Germline CDR1 SEHNR, CDR2 FQNEAQ (reference sequence). CDR3 region: CASSSRDSRYGYTF. For the CDR3, the DNA is TGTGCCAGCAGTTCCCGGGATAGCCGCTATGGCTACACCTTC.

Only one count was recorded for this clone. The rearrangement joins TRBV30 to TRBJ2-1, with TRBD2 matching 8 bases. Trimming took 0 bases from V and 7 from J; bases not matched to a gene: 11. The CDR3 covers 16 residues. Per germline, CDR1 GTSNPN and CDR2 SVGIG (reference sequence). CDR3 DNA: TGTGCCTGGAGTGTATCGACGGGGGGGCCTCGAAATGAGCAGTTCTTC. Protein product: CAWSVSTGGPRNEQFF.

CDR3 amino acids: CASRTSGSSYEQYV. CDR3 sequence (DNA): TGTGCCAGCAGGACTAGCGGGAGCTCCTACGAGCAGTACGTC. The chain links TRBV6-5 to TRBJ2-7, with TRBD2 identical over 12 bases. Losses at the gene ends were 6 bases for V and 0 bases for J; bases not matched to a gene: 0. From germline, CDR1 is MNHEY and CDR2 SVGAGI. This CDR3 has 14 residues.

The chain employs TRBV11-2 and TRBJ1-6; tentative D call: TRBD1 (5 bases). The CDR3 covers 19 residues. V was pared by 5 bases and J by 0 bases, with 20 bases between. CDR1 SGHAT and CDR2 FQNNGV come from the germline V gene. The CDR3 reads CASSLTRLGGSSYNSPLHF. The CDR3 DNA reads as TGTGCCAGCAGCCTTACTCGCCTCGGGGGTAGCTCCTATAATTCACCCCTCCACTTT.

The genes are TRBV12-3 or TRBV12-4 and TRBJ1-1; D not resolved. The CDR3 spans 11 residues. With 6 bases removed from V and 0 bases from J, the gap between germline ends came to 2 bases. DNA for the CDR3: TGTGCCAGCAGCGTGAACACTGAAGCTTTCTTT. Its protein is CASSVNTEAFF.

As concerns this clone: One junction end does not reproduce the germline sequence, and a read error may be involved. The chain combines TRBV24-1 with TRBJ1-1, with TRBD1 identical over 8 bases. The CDR3 spans 13 residues. CDR1 is KGHDR, CDR2 SFDVKD, per germline. The chain's CDR3 is CATSDLTTGGIIF. DNA of the CDR3: TGTGCCACCAGTGATCTCACTACAGGGGGGATAATCTTT.

The rearrangement uses TRBV27 and TRBJ1-2, with 7 bases identical to TRBD1. The germline V gene encodes CDR1 MNHEY and CDR2 SMNVEV (reference sequence). The CDR3 runs to 15 residues. J was trimmed by 4 bases and V by 3 bases; bases with no gene match: 8. DNA of the CDR3: TGTGCCAGCAGTTTTGAGGGGGCCCGGCGCTATGGCTACACCTTC. The encoded protein is CASSFEGARRYGYTF.

This clone was observed a single time. The chain links TRBV5-1 to TRBJ2-1; D might be TRBD1 (5 bases). The V end lost 3 bases, the J end lost 4 bases, and 20 bases lay between the germline ends. Germline values: CDR1 SGHRS, CDR2 YFSETQ. CDR3 length: 17 amino acids. DNA of the CDR3: TGCGCCAGCAGCTACAGACCAGGTGGGGCCGAGTACAATGAGCAGTTCTTC. Its translation: CASSYRPGGAEYNEQFF.

The table lists this clone with a few counts. The rearrangement uses TRBV6-5 and TRBJ1-5; D is undetermined. Trimming cost V 7 bases and J 1 base, with 5 bases left between them. The V gene's germline CDR1 is MNHEY and CDR2 SVGAGI. The CDR3 runs 12 residues. The CDR3 loop is CASKLSNQPQHF. CDR3 in DNA: TGTGCCAGCAAGCTAAGCAATCAGCCCCAGCATTTT.

This chain connects TRBV4-2 to TRBJ2-3, with unresolved D. The germline V gene encodes CDR1 LGHNA and CDR2 YNFKEQ. This CDR3 region has 14 residues. Trimming shortened V by 1 base and J by 5 bases, and 10 bases separated the two germline ends. The DNA for the CDR3 is TGTGCCAGCAGCCAAGCGACTGGTGGAGATACGCAGTATTTT. It encodes CASSQATGGDTQYF.